The 5 T cell receptor beta chains given below trace back to one sample, sequenced in a study of graft-versus-host responses after intestinal transplantation. Method: immunoSEQ multiplex PCR; TCRdb's copy keeps in-frame clones and lacks some. The sample gives 90,000 to 120,000 clones, roughly 87% of which show up once; less than 0.85% is in the top ten. What these receptors recognize is not known. Specimen: unstimulated CD4+ T cells sorted from spleen or lymph node cells, collected before transplant. The receptors here all came from a human donor who was the organ donor for an intestinal transplant.

This chain connects TRBV2 to TRBJ2-2; possibly TRBD2 for D (6 bases). The germline V gene has CDR1 SNHLY and CDR2 FYNNEI. The CDR3 is made up of 16 amino acids. V shed 2 bases and J shed 2 bases, with 12 bases lying between them. The CDR3 nucleotides are TGTGCCAGCAGTGAAAGGTTAGCGGCAAACACCGGGGAGCTGTTTTTT. Translation gives CASSERLAANTGELFF.

The chain recombines TRBV7-3 with TRBJ1-4; D is ambiguous. The V gene's germline CDR1 is SGHTA and CDR2 FQGTGA. V was clipped by 4 bases and J by 10 bases, with 16 bases between them. The CDR3 covers 14 residues. CDR3 sequence reads: CASSSGPESTKLFF. The CDR3 DNA reads TGTGCCAGCAGCTCCGGACCGGAGAGCACAAAACTGTTTTTT.

This clone was recorded only once. This CDR3 reads CASSQDGFVGYTF. CDR3 DNA sequence: TGTGCCAGCAGCCAAGACGGGTTTGTAGGCTACACCTTC. The chain links TRBV14 to TRBJ1-2; unclear D gene. V gave up 0 bases and J gave up 8 bases, with 10 bases separating them. CDR3 length: 13 amino acids. Germline V gives CDR1 SGHDN, CDR2 FVKESK.

The V call is TRBV5-7, the J call TRBJ2-2; D possibly corresponds to TRBD2 (6 bases). TRBV5-7 is assigned to the ORF class and has an uncertain function. Trimming shortened V by 2 bases and J by 0 bases, and 20 bases separated the two germline ends. This CDR3 comprises 19 residues. CDR3 DNA sequence: TGTGCCAGCAGCTTTCGGACCCTCCCGCGGGATACGAACACCGGGGAGCTGTTTTTT. Its translation: CASSFRTLPRDTNTGELFF.

The rearrangement joins TRBV6-5 to TRBJ2-5; D gene ambiguous. The V gene lost 6 bases and the J gene lost 9 bases, with 14 bases spanning the gap. The CDR3 consists of 12 residues. Germline V gene lookup returns CDR1 MNHEY and CDR2 SVGAGI. Written as DNA, the CDR3 is TGTGCCAGCAGCTCCTCGTTTCGGGCCCAGTACTTC. Encoded protein: CASSSSFRAQYF.